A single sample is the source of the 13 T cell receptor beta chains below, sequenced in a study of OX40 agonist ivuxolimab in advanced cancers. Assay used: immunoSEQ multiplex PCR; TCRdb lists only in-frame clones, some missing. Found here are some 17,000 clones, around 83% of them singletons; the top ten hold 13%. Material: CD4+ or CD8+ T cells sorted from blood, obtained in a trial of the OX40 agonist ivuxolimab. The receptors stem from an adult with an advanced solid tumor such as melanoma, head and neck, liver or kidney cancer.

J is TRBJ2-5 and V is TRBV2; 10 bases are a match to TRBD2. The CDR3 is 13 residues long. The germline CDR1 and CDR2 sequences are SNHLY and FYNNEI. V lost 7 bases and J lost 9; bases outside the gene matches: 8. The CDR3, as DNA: TGTGCCAGCATAGCCCTAGCGGGGGACCCCCAGTACTTC. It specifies CASIALAGDPQYF.

CDR3 sequence: CASTEGYEQYF. CDR3 in DNA: TGTGCCAGCACGGAGGGCTACGAGCAGTACTTC. The J gene is TRBJ2-7, the V gene TRBV28, with a tentative D call TRBD2 (6 bases). This CDR3 contains 11 residues. Trimming stripped 7 bases from V and 3 bases from J, with 7 bases between. Germline V lookup: CDR1 MDHEN, CDR2 SYDVKM.

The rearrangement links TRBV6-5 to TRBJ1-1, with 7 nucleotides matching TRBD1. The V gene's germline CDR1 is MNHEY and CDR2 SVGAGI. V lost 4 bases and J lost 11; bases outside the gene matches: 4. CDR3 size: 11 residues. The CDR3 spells CASSSTGRAFF. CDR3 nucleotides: TGTGCCAGCAGTTCGACAGGGAGGGCTTTCTTT.

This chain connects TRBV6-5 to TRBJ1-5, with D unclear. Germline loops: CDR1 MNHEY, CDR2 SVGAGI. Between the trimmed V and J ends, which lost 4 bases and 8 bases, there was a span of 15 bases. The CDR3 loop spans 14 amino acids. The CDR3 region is CASSLTTGGEPQHF. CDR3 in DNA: TGTGCCAGCAGTTTAACTACGGGTGGCGAGCCCCAGCATTTT.

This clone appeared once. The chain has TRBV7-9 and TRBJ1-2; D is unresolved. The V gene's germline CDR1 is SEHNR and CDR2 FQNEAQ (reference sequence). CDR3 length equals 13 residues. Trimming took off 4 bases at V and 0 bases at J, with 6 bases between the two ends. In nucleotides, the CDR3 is TGTGCCAGCAGCTCTGGGGCTAACTATGGCTACACCTTC. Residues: CASSSGANYGYTF.

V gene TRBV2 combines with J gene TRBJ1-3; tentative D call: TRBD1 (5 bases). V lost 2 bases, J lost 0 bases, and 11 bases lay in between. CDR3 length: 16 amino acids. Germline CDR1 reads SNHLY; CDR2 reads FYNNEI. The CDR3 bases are TGTGCCAGCAGTGAACAGGGCTCCCTCTCTGGAAACACCATATATTTT. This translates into CASSEQGSLSGNTIYF.

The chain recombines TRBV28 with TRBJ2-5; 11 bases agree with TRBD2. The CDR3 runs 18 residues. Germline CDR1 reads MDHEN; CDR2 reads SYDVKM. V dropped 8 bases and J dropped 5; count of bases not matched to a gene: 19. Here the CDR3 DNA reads TGTGCCAGCGGGGTGTATAAATTCCTAGCGGGAGGTCATGAGACCCAGTACTTC. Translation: CASGVYKFLAGGHETQYF.

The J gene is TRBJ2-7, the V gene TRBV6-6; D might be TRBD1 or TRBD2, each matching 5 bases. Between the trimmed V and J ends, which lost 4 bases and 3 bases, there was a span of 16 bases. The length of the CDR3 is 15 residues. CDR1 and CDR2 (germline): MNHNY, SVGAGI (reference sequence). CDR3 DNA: TGTGCCAGCAGTTCAACCGGGACGGCGAACTACGAGCAGTACTTC. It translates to CASSSTGTANYEQYF.

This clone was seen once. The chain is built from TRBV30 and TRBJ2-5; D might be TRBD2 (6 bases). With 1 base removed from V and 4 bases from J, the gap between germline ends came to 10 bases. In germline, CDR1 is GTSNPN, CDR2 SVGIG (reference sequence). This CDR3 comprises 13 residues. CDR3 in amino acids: CAWSDWRGETQYF. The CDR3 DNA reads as TGTGCCTGGAGTGATTGGAGGGGAGAGACCCAGTACTTC.

Written as DNA, the CDR3 is TGTGCCAGCAGCCCGGATCCCAATAGCAATCAGCCCCAGCATTTT. Translation gives CASSPDPNSNQPQHF. V is TRBV5-6 and J is TRBJ1-5; D is unclear. This CDR3 region has 15 residues. In germline, CDR1 is SGHDT, CDR2 YYEEEE. V shed 4 bases and J shed 0 bases, with 11 bases lying between them.

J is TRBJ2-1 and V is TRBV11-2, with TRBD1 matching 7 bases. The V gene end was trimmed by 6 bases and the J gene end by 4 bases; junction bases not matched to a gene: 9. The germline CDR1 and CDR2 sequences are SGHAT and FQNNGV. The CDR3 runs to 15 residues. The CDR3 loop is CASSMGDRQYNEQFF. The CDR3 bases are TGTGCCAGCAGTATGGGGGACAGACAGTACAATGAGCAGTTCTTC.

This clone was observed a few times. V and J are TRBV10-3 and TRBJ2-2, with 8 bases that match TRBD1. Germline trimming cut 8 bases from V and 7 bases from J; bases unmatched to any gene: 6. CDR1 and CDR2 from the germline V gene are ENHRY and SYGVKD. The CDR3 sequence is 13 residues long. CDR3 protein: CAISGQAGGELFF. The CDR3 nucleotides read TGTGCCATCTCGGGACAGGCGGGCGGGGAGCTGTTTTTT.

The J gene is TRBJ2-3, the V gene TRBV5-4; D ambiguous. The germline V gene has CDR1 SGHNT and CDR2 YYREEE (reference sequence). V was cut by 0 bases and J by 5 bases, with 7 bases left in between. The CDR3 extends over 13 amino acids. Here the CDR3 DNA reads TGTGCCAGCAGCTTGGCCAGGAAAGATACGCAGTATTTT. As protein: CASSLARKDTQYF.